The 5 T cell receptor beta chains presented below share a single source sample, sequenced in a study of beta chain features in type 1 diabetes. The sequenced template was cDNA made from the entire isolated RNA. Some clones are missing from TCRdb's copy, which holds only in-frame ones; the method was immunoSEQ multiplex PCR. Here the sample spans 350,000 or so clones, around 20% being singletons. Input material: naive CD4+ T cells from blood. The receptor source for this set is a woman younger than 30 in good health.

In DNA form, the CDR3 reads TGTGCCAGCAGCTTAGTCGGGACAGTTGAGGAGCAGTACTTC. Its protein is CASSLVGTVEEQYF. This chain joins TRBV11-2 and TRBJ2-7, with 7 bases fitting TRBD1. The CDR3 runs 14 residues. V gave up 1 base and J gave up 7 bases; unmatched junction bases: 7. Per the germline V gene, CDR1 is SGHAT and CDR2 is FQNNGV.

The chain carries TRBV6-5 and TRBJ2-7; TRBD1 matches at 9 bases. V trimming: 2 bases; J trimming: 2 bases; junction bases outside the gene matches: 4. The germline V gene encodes CDR1 MNHEY and CDR2 SVGAGI. This CDR3 region has 15 residues. In DNA, the CDR3 is TGTGCCAGCAGTTACGGGACAGGGCTAGCCTACGAGCAGTACTTC. Amino acids: CASSYGTGLAYEQYF.

This clone was seen more than once but under ten times. This chain joins TRBV16 and TRBJ1-5, with D perhaps matching TRBD1 (6 bases). With 5 bases removed from V and 7 bases from J, the gap between germline ends came to 15 bases. The CDR3 covers 14 residues. Germline V gives CDR1 KGHSY, CDR2 FQNENV. The CDR3 nucleotides read TGTGCCAGCAGCTTTGACAGGTTTGGCCAGCCCCAGCATTTT. Protein: CASSFDRFGQPQHF. Drawing the rest from reference TRBV16 and TRBJ1-5, the complete variable domain is GEEVAQTPKHLVRGEGQKAKLYCAPIKGHSYVFWYQQVLKNEFKFLISFQNENVFDETGMPKERFSAKCLPNSPCSLEIQATKLEDSAVYFCASSFDRFGQPQHFGDGTRLSIL.

This clone was picked up a small number of times. The J gene is TRBJ2-6, the V gene TRBV19; unclear D gene. The CDR3 extends over 14 amino acids. CDR1 is LNHDA and CDR2 is SQIVND in the germline V gene (reference sequence). Deletions cut 6 bases from V and 0 bases from J, with 6 bases between. CDR3 protein: CASRELSGANVLTF. CDR3 sequence (DNA): TGTGCCAGTAGAGAACTCTCTGGGGCCAACGTCCTGACTTTC. Looking up the rest from reference TRBV19 and TRBJ2-6 gives the full variable domain: DGGITQSPKYLFRKEGQNVTLSCEQNLNHDAMYWYRQDPGQGLRLIYYSQIVNDFQKGDIAEGYSVSREKKESFPLTVTSAQKNPTAFYLCASRELSGANVLTFGAGSRLTVL.

This clone has just a few counts. The V gene is TRBV11-1, the J gene TRBJ2-1; no definite D call. The germline V gene has CDR1 SGHAT and CDR2 FQDESV (reference sequence). Trimming pared 7 bases from V and 9 bases from J, leaving 10 bases between. This CDR3 is 11 amino acids long. CDR3 region: CASTGAGEQFF. In nucleotides, the CDR3 is TGTGCCAGCACAGGTGCCGGTGAGCAGTTCTTC.